This T cell receptor (beta chain) came from a study of blood T cell repertoires in COVID-19 (dated by TCRdb to between 2020 and 2021). In terms of the full investigation: Samples from collaborators originated in the United States, Italy and Spain and spanned both the acute and convalescent phases of COVID-19. HLA class I and class II types, where available, came from metadata supplied by the sample provider rather than from assay-based typing. Samples came from the ongoing ImmuneRACE study (first 160 participants) plus 1,254 subjects from 6 global collaborators. Subjects who had been exposed to COVID-19, were actively infected with it, or had recovered from it provided the deeply sampled blood TCRbeta repertoires that made up the dataset. Nearly every sample came with metadata listing a de-identified subject ID, COVID-19 status, age in years and sex. The repertoires were made available in a free public database intended to serve as a resource for research on the immune response to SARS-CoV-2. The material from the prospective study consisted of cDNA or gDNA derived from T cells, B-cell-depleted T cells, or PBMCs.

The immunoSEQ Assay, a bias-controlled multiplex PCR, was used to amplify TCRbeta CDR3 regions from genomic DNA. Processing in the source paper ran as follows. Within the assay, amplification of reference gene primers was used to estimate how many nucleated cells each sample contained. To quantify the absolute abundance of each unique TCRbeta CDR3 rearrangement, sequence reads were collapsed and filtered. Productive Simpson clonality was computed per sample as the square root of Simpson's diversity index over productive rearrangements. The table was pulled from immuneACCESS by TCRdb, which kept in-frame rearrangements only. Such tables lose some clones; where checked, under half of the loss comes from unresolved V genes, and the rest has no known cause. V, J and clone size reflect that table, while D and trimming were determined from the DNA. This sample is represented by approximately 97,000 clones; roughly 80% of them were singletons. The ten largest make up around 4.5% of the sample.

The CDR3 sequence holds 16 residues, the cysteine and phenylalanine included. Left in the record is the CDR3 DNA by itself, 48 bases read in frame from the first base. Each collaborating institution followed its own protocols to collect whole blood in K2EDTA tubes. For TCRbeta analysis, collaborators shipped samples in one of three forms: frozen whole blood, isolated PBMCs, or DNA extracted from either of those sample types. This clone has just one count. Its binding antigen is unknown. The sample holds no much larger clone one base away, and base qualities are not on file. What the authors observed across the whole study: The amount of clinical and demographic metadata varied by source and participant and was provided uncurated.

Sequenced input: peripheral blood. The V gene is TRBV21-1 and the J gene is TRBJ1-1; the D call TRBD1 from the table was never checked on the DNA. TRBV21-1 is reported as a pseudogene. The receptor comes from a man aged 55 to 70 with acute or convalescent COVID-19. CDR3 protein: CASSKNRGPTDTEAFF. The DNA is as follows: TGTGCCAGCAGCAAAAACAGGGGCCCGACCGACACTGAAGCTTTCTTT.